The following is a T cell receptor beta chain sequence with its context. Its antigen is unidentified. V was pared by 5 bases and J by 6 bases, with 14 bases between. The germline gives CDR1 SNHLY, CDR2 FYNNEI. The CDR3 runs to 14 residues. This entry comes from a study of cytomegalovirus exposure and HLA in healthy donors. Study-level findings and limits: Later on, an analysis found that several of the most significant clusters appeared to be linked to common viral pathogens, which included parvovirus B19. Versus the approximately 700-donor mean, an Asian-associated ancestry cluster reportedly showed fewer N-insertions in a later analysis. In the analysis, some V segments, TRBV6-2 and TRBV6-3 included, were excluded as indistinguishable.

Primers for the PCR totalled 60 Vbeta and 13 Jbeta. As handled by the study authors: Later, 65 million to 90 million unique TCR beta chains were counted in an analysis, and approximately 9.9 million of them were shared. Sequencing was performed with immunoSEQ multiplex PCR; in TCRdb, only in-frame clones are kept and a portion is missing. V, J and clone size are taken as reported in that table, and D and trimming were inferred from the DNA itself. The sample contains roughly 150,000 clones, around two thirds of which appear only once. The sequenced sample was PBMCs. The receptor was derived from a woman aged 60 to 75 in good health and CMV-seropositive. The rearrangement joins TRBV2 to TRBJ1-5, with D tentatively TRBD1 (6 bases). CDR3 nucleotide sequence: TGTGCCAGCAGTTCTACAGGGAATAGTCAGCCCCAGCATTTT. Amino acids: CASSSTGNSQPQHF.